The 28 T cell receptor beta chains given below trace back to one sample, sequenced in a study of T cell responses to AZD1222 COVID-19 vaccine. Method: immunoSEQ multiplex PCR; TCRdb's copy keeps in-frame clones and lacks some. Of about 93,000 clones in the sample, over 85% were seen once. This sample comprised peripheral blood, obtained on day 0 of MenACWY control vaccination. The receptor source for this set is an adult in good health.

The rearrangement joins TRBV28 to TRBJ1-5; D is perhaps TRBD1 (5 bases). The germline CDR1 and CDR2 sequences are MDHEN and SYDVKM. This CDR3 region has 14 residues. V lost 2 bases to trimming and J lost 6 bases, with 11 bases between them. CDR3 in DNA: TGTGCCAGCAGTTTAACGGCAGGGTCTCAGCCCCAGCATTTT. Protein product: CASSLTAGSQPQHF.

In this sample, this clone turned up a few times. The chain recombines TRBV27 with TRBJ2-7; D possibly matches TRBD1 or TRBD2 (5 bases each). The CDR3 totals 15 residues. Between the trimmed V and J ends, which lost 6 bases and 0 bases, there was a span of 15 bases. Germline V gene lookup returns CDR1 MNHEY and CDR2 SMNVEV (reference sequence). This CDR3 is CASSRTGTGSYEQYF. CDR3 in DNA: TGTGCCAGCAGCCGTACCGGGACCGGCTCCTACGAGCAGTACTTC.

A word on this clone: This sample includes further DNA sequences coding for the same CDR3. The rearrangement joins TRBV11-2 to TRBJ2-5; D unclear. This CDR3 is 11 amino acids long. Trimming pared 0 bases from V and 5 bases from J, leaving 1 base between. The germline V gene has CDR1 SGHAT and CDR2 FQNNGV. In nucleotides, the CDR3 is TGTGCCAGCAGCTTAGAGGAGACCCAGTACTTC. Translating gives CASSLEETQYF.

V gene TRBV30 combines with J gene TRBJ1-6, with D perhaps matching TRBD1 (6 bases). Germline-derived CDR1 and CDR2 are GTSNPN and SVGIG (reference sequence). The CDR3 runs 15 residues. V lost 0 bases and J 7 bases, leaving 13 bases between the germline ends. The CDR3 DNA sequence: TGTGCCTGGAGTGTACGGGGGGGCTGGAATTCACCCCTCCACTTT. Translating gives CAWSVRGGWNSPLHF.

The rearrangement joins TRBV4-3 to TRBJ1-2, with TRBD1 matching 9 bases. There are 16 residues in the CDR3. Germline loops: CDR1 LGHNA, CDR2 YSLEER. With V trimmed by 1 base and J by 5 bases, 8 bases remained unmatched. This CDR3 reads CASSQGKQGTGYGYTF. The CDR3 coding sequence is TGCGCCAGCAGCCAAGGCAAACAGGGGACAGGGTATGGCTACACCTTC.

This clone appeared a single time. The gene calls are TRBV4-1 and TRBJ1-1; D gene uncertain. With 1 base removed from V and 2 bases from J, the gap between germline ends came to 8 bases. This CDR3 is built from 14 residues. Germline CDR1 and CDR2: MGHRA and YSYEKL. CDR3 residues: CASSQAGLNTEAFF. The DNA of the CDR3 is TGCGCCAGCAGCCAAGCGGGGTTAAACACTGAAGCTTTCTTT.

This sequence joins TRBV12-3 or TRBV12-4 and TRBJ2-4; 8 positions agree with TRBD2. The CDR3 extends over 13 amino acids. V dropped 5 bases and J dropped 6; count of bases not matched to a gene: 3. The CDR3 bases are TGTGCCAGCAGTCCCGGACTAGCAAACATTCAGTACTTC. It yields the protein CASSPGLANIQYF.

This chain joins TRBV11-2 and TRBJ2-4, with D perhaps TRBD2 (5 bases). The CDR3 has 18 amino acids. The germline V gene encodes CDR1 SGHAT and CDR2 FQNNGV. V gave up 0 bases and J gave up 3 bases, with 18 bases separating them. The CDR3 spells CASSLDRARARVKNIQYF. CDR3 DNA sequence: TGTGCCAGCAGCTTAGATCGAGCGAGGGCTAGGGTCAAAAACATTCAGTACTTC.

The V gene is TRBV27, the J gene TRBJ1-5; D remains unclear. This CDR3 contains 17 residues. Germline V gene lookup returns CDR1 MNHEY and CDR2 SMNVEV (reference sequence). The V end lost 9 bases, the J end lost 5 bases, and 26 bases lay between the germline ends. CDR3 sequence: CARNINRPRAADQPQHF. The DNA of the CDR3 is TGTGCCAGAAACATAAACCGGCCTCGGGCCGCTGATCAGCCCCAGCATTTT.

This rearrangement joins TRBV15 to TRBJ2-7; tentative D call: TRBD1 (5 bases). Germline V gene sequence: CDR1 LNHNV, CDR2 YYDKDF (reference sequence). The CDR3 loop spans 14 amino acids. Trimming shortened V by 0 bases and J by 1 base, and 7 bases separated the two germline ends. In nucleotides, the CDR3 is TGTGCCACCAGCAGAGACAGGGTTTCCTACGAGCAGTACTTC. Encoded protein: CATSRDRVSYEQYF.

Written as DNA, the CDR3 is TGTGCCAGCAGCTTCCGAGCGAACAATGAGCAGTTCTTC. Translation gives CASSFRANNEQFF. The chain joins TRBV7-2 to TRBJ2-1; D is unresolved. Between the trimmed V and J ends, which lost 3 bases and 5 bases, there was a span of 8 bases. The CDR3 runs to 13 residues. The germline V gene encodes CDR1 SGHTA and CDR2 FQGNSA. Full variable domain (rest looked up from reference TRBV7-2 and TRBJ2-1): GAGVSQSPSNKVTEKGKDVELRCDPISGHTALYWYRQSLGQGLEFLIYFQGNSAPDKSGLPSDRFSAERTGGSVSTLTIQRTQQEDSAVYLCASSFRANNEQFFGPGTRLTVL.

There are a few counts of this clone. V is TRBV28 and J is TRBJ1-2, with 8 positions matching TRBD1. Trimming cost V 5 bases and J 7 bases; bases outside gene matches: 12. This CDR3 contains 15 residues. Germline V gene data show CDR1 as MDHEN and CDR2 as SYDVKM. In nucleotides, the CDR3 is TGTGCCAGCAGTACTGGGACAGGCCGATACTTTGGCTACACCTTC. It specifies CASSTGTGRYFGYTF.

The CDR3 reads CASSTGALTMNTEAFF. The CDR3 bases are TGTGCCAGCAGCACAGGCGCCCTTACCATGAACACTGAAGCTTTCTTT. The chain combines TRBV28 with TRBJ1-1; tentative D call: TRBD1 (5 bases). Germline V gives CDR1 MDHEN, CDR2 SYDVKM. V was shortened by 6 bases and J by 0 bases, with 17 bases between the two germline ends. This CDR3 is 16 amino acids long.

The chain joins TRBV6-4 to TRBJ1-6; D gene unclear. Per the germline V gene, CDR1 is MRHNA and CDR2 is SNTAGT. The germline V and J ends were trimmed by 2 bases and 14 bases, with 13 bases remaining between them. This CDR3 is built from 13 residues. CDR3 sequence: CASSDGPFGTLHF. In DNA, the CDR3 is TGTGCCAGCAGTGACGGACCCTTCGGGACCCTCCACTTT.

The gene calls are TRBV7-2 and TRBJ1-4, with 7 bases matching TRBD1. V trimming: 5 bases; J trimming: 4 bases; junction bases outside the gene matches: 7. The CDR3 spans 15 residues. Germline values: CDR1 SGHTA, CDR2 FQGNSA. The CDR3 DNA reads as TGTGCCAGCAGCCCCCAGGGGGGGATTAATGAAAAACTGTTTTTT. Residues: CASSPQGGINEKLFF.

The chain has TRBV30 and TRBJ1-5; no reliable D call. Germline CDR1 is GTSNPN and CDR2 is SVGIG (reference sequence). The V end lost 2 bases, the J end lost 3 bases, and 8 bases lay between the germline ends. This CDR3 has 13 residues. CDR3 coding DNA: TGTGCCTGGAGTACGGGCCCCAATCAGCCCCAGCATTTT. It encodes CAWSTGPNQPQHF.

The chain couples TRBV9 to TRBJ1-2, with D possibly matching TRBD1 (6 bases). V was clipped by 3 bases and J by 5 bases, with 11 bases between them. The V gene's germline CDR1 is SGDLS and CDR2 YYNGEE. This CDR3 has 13 residues. The CDR3 DNA reads TGTGCCAGCAGCGACAGGGACAAATATGGCTACACCTTC. Translation gives CASSDRDKYGYTF. Full variable domain (rest looked up from reference TRBV9 and TRBJ1-2): DSGVTQTPKHLITATGQRVTLRCSPRSGDLSVYWYQQSLDQGLQFLIQYYNGEERAKGNILERFSAQQFPDLHSELNLSSLELGDSALYFCASSDRDKYGYTFGSGTRLTVV.

The J gene is TRBJ1-1, the V gene TRBV4-3; 9 positions match TRBD1. Looked up from germline, CDR1 is LGHNA and CDR2 is YSLEER. The V segment lost 1 base and the J segment 4 bases; nucleotides outside the gene matches: 4. This CDR3 spans 15 amino acids. CDR3 sequence (DNA): TGCGCCAGCAGCCAAGTGGGACAGGGTGGCACTGAAGCTTTCTTT. This sequence encodes CASSQVGQGGTEAFF.

The CDR3 DNA follows: TGTGCCAGCAGCTTAGGAAAGGGGCGAGGCTACACCTTC. Translation gives CASSLGKGRGYTF. The chain joins TRBV7-2 to TRBJ1-2, with D perhaps matching TRBD1 (5 bases). The CDR3 contains 13 residues. The germline CDR1 and CDR2 sequences are SGHTA and FQGNSA. V was trimmed by 1 base and J by 8 bases, leaving 11 bases between them. Filled out from reference TRBV7-2 and TRBJ1-2, the complete variable domain reads GAGVSQSPSNKVTEKGKDVELRCDPISGHTALYWYRQSLGQGLEFLIYFQGNSAPDKSGLPSDRFSAERTGGSVSTLTIQRTQQEDSAVYLCASSLGKGRGYTFGSGTRLTVV.

This clone came up once. V gene TRBV4-3 combines with J gene TRBJ2-2; 8 nucleotides match TRBD1. Germline V lookup: CDR1 LGHNA, CDR2 YSLEER. Trimming at V came to 0 bases and at J to 6 bases, leaving 6 bases not matched to a gene. This CDR3 spans 16 amino acids. CDR3: CASSQDAAGGPGELFF. The CDR3, as DNA: TGCGCCAGCAGCCAAGATGCGGCAGGGGGCCCCGGGGAGCTGTTTTTT.

V usage is TRBV6-2 or TRBV6-3 and J usage is TRBJ2-2; 9 bases fit TRBD2. The V gene end was trimmed by 4 bases and the J gene end by 4 bases; junction bases not matched to a gene: 10. This CDR3 contains 17 residues. Germline assignment: CDR1 MNHEY and CDR2 SVGEGT. CDR3: CASSLAAGGPFTGELFF. The CDR3 DNA sequence: TGTGCCAGCAGTTTGGCAGCGGGGGGCCCATTCACCGGGGAGCTGTTTTTT.

The CDR3 DNA follows: TGTGCCAGCAGCCCTAGCGGGGATGATACGCAGTATTTT. Translated: CASSPSGDDTQYF. The chain employs TRBV21-1 and TRBJ2-3; no DNA check was done on the table's D call, TRBD2. TRBV21-1 is a known pseudogene. CDR3 length: 13 residues.

The chain combines TRBV11-1 with TRBJ1-1, with a weak D call TRBD1 (5 bases). Germline CDR1 and CDR2: SGHAT and FQDESV (reference sequence). The V end was cut by 5 bases, the J end by 10 bases, with 20 bases between. The CDR3 is 14 amino acids. CDR3 residues: CASSRGTVLEVAFF. CDR3 bases: TGTGCCAGCAGCCGAGGGACTGTACTAGAAGTAGCTTTCTTT.

The genes are TRBV6-1 and TRBJ1-2; 9 bases line up with TRBD1. Trimming took 3 bases from V and 12 from J; bases not matched to a gene: 5. The CDR3 spans 12 residues. Germline CDR1 and CDR2: MNHNS and SASEGT. This CDR3 reads CASSEAQGADTF. CDR3 in DNA: TGTGCCAGCAGTGAGGCACAGGGGGCGGACACCTTC.

The rearrangement links TRBV29-1 to TRBJ1-2; D unclear. Trimming cost V 7 bases and J 6 bases, with 18 bases left between them. CDR1 is SQVTM and CDR2 is ANQGSEA in the germline V gene. CDR3 length: 13 residues. The chain's CDR3 is CSAVVMSLNGYTF. For the CDR3, the DNA is TGCAGCGCTGTGGTTATGAGTCTTAATGGCTACACCTTC.

The V gene is TRBV10-2, the J gene TRBJ2-7, with 14 positions matching TRBD2. Germline values: CDR1 WSHSY, CDR2 SAAADI. V gave up 6 bases and J gave up 3 bases; unmatched junction bases: 1. The CDR3 contains 14 residues. In DNA, the CDR3 is TGCGCCAGCAGGGGACTAGCGGGGGACTACGAGCAGTACTTC. Translated: CASRGLAGDYEQYF.

CDR3 residues: CATSRTGGTYEQYF. The CDR3 coding sequence is TGTGCCACCAGCAGAACAGGGGGAACCTACGAGCAGTACTTC. This chain joins TRBV15 and TRBJ2-7, with 8 nucleotides matching TRBD1. Germline-derived CDR1 and CDR2 are LNHNV and YYDKDF (reference sequence). The junction had 2 bases not matched to a gene; V was cut back by 2 bases and J by 2 bases. The CDR3 contains 14 residues.

The chain combines TRBV5-1 with TRBJ1-2; TRBD1 might be the D (5 bases). Germline loops: CDR1 SGHRS, CDR2 YFSETQ. Trimming left V 2 bases short and J 4 bases short, with 9 bases between. This CDR3 has 13 amino acids. The CDR3 coding sequence is TGCGCCAGCAGCTTTTCTGGGGGCTATGGCTACACCTTC. Translating gives CASSFSGGYGYTF.